The 13 T cell receptor beta chains given below trace back to one sample, sequenced in a study of blood T cell repertoires in COVID-19. Profiled with immunoSEQ multiplex PCR; TCRdb holds only in-frame clones, not every one. Counted here are a few hundred thousand clones, 80% to 90% occurring once; the ten biggest clones make up 2.2%. Material for sequencing was PBMCs or T cells enriched from blood (not recorded which). All receptors come from a man aged 25-40 years who had recovered from COVID-19.

This clone was picked up a small number of times. This rearrangement joins TRBV6-5 to TRBJ1-1; tentative D call: TRBD1 (5 bases). V was cut by 11 bases and J by 2 bases, with 18 bases left in between. Germline V gene lookup returns CDR1 MNHEY and CDR2 SVGAGI. CDR3 size: 14 residues. This chain's CDR3 is CAARPGGLNTEAFF. Here the CDR3 DNA reads TGTGCCGCACGACCGGGGGGACTAAACACTGAAGCTTTCTTT.

On this clone itself: This specimen includes other DNA sequences encoding the same CDR3. The chain couples TRBV6-2 or TRBV6-3 to TRBJ2-3; 9 bases fit TRBD1. Trimming removed 6 bases from V and 2 bases from J; junction bases left unmatched: 6. The CDR3 is 15 residues long. Germline lookup yields CDR1 MNHEY and CDR2 SVGEGT. DNA for the CDR3: TGTGCCAGCAGCCCCGGACAGGGGTCCACAGATACGCAGTATTTT. Translated, it gives CASSPGQGSTDTQYF.

This chain joins TRBV4-1 and TRBJ1-6; a possible D gene is TRBD1 (6 bases). V shed 4 bases and J shed 8 bases, with 18 bases lying between them. The CDR3 is 16 residues long. Germline V gives CDR1 MGHRA, CDR2 YSYEKL. The CDR3 sequence: CASSPVQGFIDSPLHF. The CDR3 region has the DNA TGCGCCAGCAGCCCAGTACAGGGTTTTATCGATTCACCCCTCCACTTT.

The chain is built from TRBV29-1 and TRBJ1-2; TRBD1 matches 9 bases. Per germline, CDR1 SQVTM and CDR2 ANQGSEA. The CDR3 is 14 residues long. V lost 2 bases and J lost 4; bases outside the gene matches: 5. CDR3 sequence: CSVESRDRVYGYTF. CDR3 coding DNA: TGCAGCGTTGAATCAAGGGACAGGGTCTATGGCTACACCTTC.

This clone has ten or more counts. The J gene is TRBJ1-4, the V gene TRBV7-9; 8 bases match TRBD1. CDR1 and CDR2 (germline): SEHNR, FQNEAQ (reference sequence). After removal of 4 bases from V and 6 bases from J, the junction contained 4 bases not matched to a gene. The CDR3 consists of 14 residues. In nucleotides, the CDR3 is TGTGCCAGCAGCTACCGGACAGGGTATGAAAAACTGTTTTTT. Encoded protein: CASSYRTGYEKLFF.

The CDR3 DNA reads TGTGCCAGCATGCCGTCTAGCGGAACAGATACGCAGTATTTT. Its translation is CASMPSSGTDTQYF. This chain links TRBV6-5 with TRBJ2-3; TRBD2 aligns across 7 bases. V lost 7 bases to trimming and J lost 3 bases; unmatched junction nucleotides: 7. The CDR3 sequence is 14 residues long. CDR1 is MNHEY, CDR2 SVGAGI, per germline.

The rearrangement uses TRBV19 and TRBJ2-7; a possible D gene is TRBD2 (6 bases). Germline lookup yields CDR1 LNHDA and CDR2 SQIVND (reference sequence). V was pared by 6 bases and J by 6 bases, with 18 bases between. The CDR3 extends over 14 amino acids. The CDR3 region is CASSPDPRGGEQYF. The CDR3 coding sequence is TGTGCCAGTAGCCCCGACCCTAGGGGAGGCGAGCAGTACTTC.

A single count supports this clone. This chain uses TRBV5-6 with TRBJ2-1; 9 bases map to TRBD1. This CDR3 contains 16 residues. V shed 0 bases, J shed 4 bases, and the junction held 5 bases outside the gene matches. The germline V gene has CDR1 SGHDT and CDR2 YYEEEE. The CDR3 spells CASSLDGQGLYNEQFF. CDR3 bases: TGTGCCAGCAGCTTGGACGGACAGGGGCTATACAATGAGCAGTTCTTC. The full variable domain, completed using reference TRBV5-6 and TRBJ2-1, is DAGVTQSPTHLIKTRGQQVTLRCSPKSGHDTVSWYQQALGQGPQFIFQYYEEEERQRGNFPDRFSGHQFPNYSSELNVNALLLGDSALYLCASSLDGQGLYNEQFFGPGTRLTVL.

The rearrangement links TRBV6-5 to TRBJ1-3; D not resolved. Germline values: CDR1 MNHEY, CDR2 SVGAGI. Trimming left V 6 bases short and J 0 bases short, with 12 bases between. This CDR3 has 15 amino acids. The CDR3 DNA is TGTGCCAGCAGGAACAATCCTAGCTCTGGAAACACCATATATTTT. Amino acids: CASRNNPSSGNTIYF.

V is TRBV2 and J is TRBJ1-3, with D hard to call. The CDR3 totals 12 residues. Between the trimmed V and J ends, which lost 3 bases and 4 bases, there was a span of 4 bases. CDR1 is SNHLY and CDR2 is FYNNEI in the germline V gene. The CDR3 reads CASSDSGNTIYF. CDR3 nucleotide sequence: TGTGCCAGCAGTGATAGCGGAAACACCATATATTTT. The full variable domain, in which reference TRBV2 and TRBJ1-3 provide the parts outside the CDR3, is EPEVTQTPSHQVTQMGQEVILRCVPISNHLYFYWYRQILGQKVEFLVSFYNNEISEKSEIFDDQFSVERPDGSNFTLKIRSTKLEDSAMYFCASSDSGNTIYFGEGSWLTVV.

V and J are TRBV10-1 and TRBJ1-1, with TRBD1 as a possible D gene (6 bases). Trimming removed 4 bases at V and 14 bases at J, with 17 bases between. The CDR3 length is 12 residues. The germline V gene encodes CDR1 WNHNN and CDR2 SYGVQD (reference sequence). CDR3 residues: CASSARQVLGFF. The CDR3, as DNA: TGCGCCAGCAGTGCCCGACAGGTATTAGGCTTCTTT.

The rearrangement uses TRBV18 and TRBJ1-2, with 7 nucleotides matching TRBD1. V shed 4 bases, J shed 5 bases, and the junction held 7 bases outside the gene matches. CDR3 length equals 14 residues. Looked up from germline, CDR1 is KGHSH and CDR2 is LQKENI. CDR3 in amino acids: CASSLQGEGYGYTF. The CDR3 DNA reads as TGTGCCAGCTCACTCCAGGGGGAAGGGTATGGCTACACCTTC. The variable domain in full, completed from reference TRBV18 and TRBJ1-2, reads NAGVMQNPRHLVRRRGQEARLRCSPMKGHSHVYWYRQLPEEGLKFMVYLQKENIIDESGMPKERFSAEFPKEGPSILRIQQVVRGDSAAYFCASSLQGEGYGYTFGSGTRLTVV.

This chain connects TRBV6-4 to TRBJ2-3; TRBD2 agrees at 8 bases. CDR3 length equals 18 residues. V was pared by 4 bases and J by 2 bases, with 14 bases of the junction left unmatched. Germline loops: CDR1 MRHNA, CDR2 SNTAGT. The CDR3 loop reads CASSVYPAGGVITDTQYF. CDR3 DNA sequence: TGTGCCAGCAGTGTGTACCCTGCCGGGGGGGTAATCACAGATACGCAGTATTTT.